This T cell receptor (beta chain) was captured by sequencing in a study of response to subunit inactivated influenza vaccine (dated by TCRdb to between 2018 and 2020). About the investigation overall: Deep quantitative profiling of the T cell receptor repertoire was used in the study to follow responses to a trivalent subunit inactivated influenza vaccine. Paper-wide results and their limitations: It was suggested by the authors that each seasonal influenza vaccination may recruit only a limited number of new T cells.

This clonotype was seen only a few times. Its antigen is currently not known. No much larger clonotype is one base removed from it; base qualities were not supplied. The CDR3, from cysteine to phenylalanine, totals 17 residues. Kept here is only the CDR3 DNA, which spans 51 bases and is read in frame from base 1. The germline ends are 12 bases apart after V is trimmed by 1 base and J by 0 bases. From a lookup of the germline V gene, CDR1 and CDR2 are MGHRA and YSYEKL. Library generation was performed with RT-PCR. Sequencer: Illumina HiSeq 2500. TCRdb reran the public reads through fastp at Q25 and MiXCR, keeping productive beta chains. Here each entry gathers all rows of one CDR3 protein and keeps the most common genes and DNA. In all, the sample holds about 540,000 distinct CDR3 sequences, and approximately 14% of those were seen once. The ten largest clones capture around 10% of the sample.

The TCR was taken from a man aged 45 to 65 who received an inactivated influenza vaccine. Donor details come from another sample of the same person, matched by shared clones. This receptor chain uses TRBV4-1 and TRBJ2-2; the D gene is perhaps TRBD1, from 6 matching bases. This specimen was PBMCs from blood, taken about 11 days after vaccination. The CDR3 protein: CASSQGQAMANTGELFF. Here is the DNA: TGCGCCAGCAGCCAAGGACAGGCAATGGCGAACACCGGGGAGCTGTTTTTT.